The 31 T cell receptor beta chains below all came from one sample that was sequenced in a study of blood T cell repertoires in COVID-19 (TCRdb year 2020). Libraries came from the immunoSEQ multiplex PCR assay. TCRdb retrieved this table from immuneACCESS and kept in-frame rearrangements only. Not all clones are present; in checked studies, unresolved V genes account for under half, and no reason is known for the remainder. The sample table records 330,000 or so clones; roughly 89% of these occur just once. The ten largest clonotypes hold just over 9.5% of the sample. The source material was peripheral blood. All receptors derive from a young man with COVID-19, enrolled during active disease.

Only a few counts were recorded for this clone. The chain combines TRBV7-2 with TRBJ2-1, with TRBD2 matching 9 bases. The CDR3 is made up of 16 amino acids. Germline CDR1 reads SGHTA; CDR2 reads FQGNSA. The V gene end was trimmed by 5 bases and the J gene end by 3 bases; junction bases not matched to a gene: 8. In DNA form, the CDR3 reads TGTGCCAGCAGCCAGAAGGCGGGAGGGGACTACAATGAGCAGTTCTTC. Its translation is CASSQKAGGDYNEQFF.

The CDR3 DNA is TGCGCCAGCAGCCAATCTGGTCAGGGCCTTGGAAATCAGCCCCAGCATTTT. This codes for CASSQSGQGLGNQPQHF. V and J are TRBV4-1 and TRBJ1-5; the D gene is possibly TRBD1 (5 bases). The V gene lost 2 bases and the J gene lost 4 bases, with 18 bases spanning the gap. The germline V gene encodes CDR1 MGHRA and CDR2 YSYEKL. The CDR3 has 17 amino acids.

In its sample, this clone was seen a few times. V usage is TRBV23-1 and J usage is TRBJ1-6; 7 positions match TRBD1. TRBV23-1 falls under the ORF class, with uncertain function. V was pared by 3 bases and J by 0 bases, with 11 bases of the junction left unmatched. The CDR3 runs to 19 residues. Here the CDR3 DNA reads TGCGCCAGCAGTCATACCGACAGGGTAAGGAGCTCCTATAATTCACCCCTCCACTTT. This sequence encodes CASSHTDRVRSSYNSPLHF.

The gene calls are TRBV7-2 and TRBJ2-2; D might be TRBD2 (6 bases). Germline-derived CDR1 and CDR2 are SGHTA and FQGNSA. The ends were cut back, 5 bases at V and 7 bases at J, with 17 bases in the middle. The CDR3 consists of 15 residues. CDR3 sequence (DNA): TGTGCCAGCAGCACCGGCGGGCTGGGGGGCGGGGAGCTGTTTTTT. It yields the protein CASSTGGLGGGELFF.

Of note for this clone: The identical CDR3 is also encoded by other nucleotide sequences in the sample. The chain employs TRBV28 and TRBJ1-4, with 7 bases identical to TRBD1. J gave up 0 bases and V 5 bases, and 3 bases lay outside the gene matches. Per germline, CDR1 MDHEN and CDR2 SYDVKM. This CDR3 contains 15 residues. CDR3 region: CASSLQGATNEKLFF. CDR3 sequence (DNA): TGTGCCAGCAGTCTCCAGGGGGCAACTAATGAAAAACTGTTTTTT.

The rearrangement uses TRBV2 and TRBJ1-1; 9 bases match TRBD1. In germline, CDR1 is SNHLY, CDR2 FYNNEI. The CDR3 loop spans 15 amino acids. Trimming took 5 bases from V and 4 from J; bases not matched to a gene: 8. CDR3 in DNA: TGTGCCAGCAGTTTCCGACAGGGGGGCGCCACTGAAGCTTTCTTT. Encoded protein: CASSFRQGGATEAFF.

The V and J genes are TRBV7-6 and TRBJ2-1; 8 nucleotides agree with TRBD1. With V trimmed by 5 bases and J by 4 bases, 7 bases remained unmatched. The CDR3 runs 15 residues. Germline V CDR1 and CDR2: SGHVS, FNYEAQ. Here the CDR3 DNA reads TGTGCCAGCAGCAGCACGGGACAGGCGTACAATGAGCAGTTCTTC. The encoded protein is CASSSTGQAYNEQFF.

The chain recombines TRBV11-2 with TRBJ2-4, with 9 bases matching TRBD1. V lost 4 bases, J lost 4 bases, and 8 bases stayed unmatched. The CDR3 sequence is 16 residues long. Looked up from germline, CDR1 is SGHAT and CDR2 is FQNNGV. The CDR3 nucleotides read TGTGCCAGCAGCTCCGGACAGGGGCCTTTAAAAAACATTCAGTACTTC. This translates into CASSSGQGPLKNIQYF.

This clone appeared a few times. The CDR3 protein is CASSQGLAEETQYF. The CDR3 DNA is TGTGCCAGCAGTCAAGGACTAGCTGAAGAGACCCAGTACTTC. This chain joins TRBV6-2 or TRBV6-3 and TRBJ2-5, with 8 bases lining up with TRBD2. The CDR3 is 14 amino acids. Germline CDR1 MNHEY, CDR2 SVGEGT. V shed 5 bases, J shed 3 bases, and the junction held 5 bases outside the gene matches.

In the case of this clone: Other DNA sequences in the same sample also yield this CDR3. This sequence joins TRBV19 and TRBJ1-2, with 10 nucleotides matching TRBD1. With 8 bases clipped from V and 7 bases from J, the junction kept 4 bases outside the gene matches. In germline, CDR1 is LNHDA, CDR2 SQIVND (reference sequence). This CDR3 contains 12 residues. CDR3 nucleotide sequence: TGTGCCAGTCGGACAGGGGGGGTTGGCTACACCTTC. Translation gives CASRTGGVGYTF.

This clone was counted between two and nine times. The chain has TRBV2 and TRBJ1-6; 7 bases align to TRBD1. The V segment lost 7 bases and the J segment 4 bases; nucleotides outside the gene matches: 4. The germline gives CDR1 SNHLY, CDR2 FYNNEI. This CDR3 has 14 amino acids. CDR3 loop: CASTRGQYNSPLHF. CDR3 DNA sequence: TGTGCCAGCACAAGGGGACAGTATAATTCACCCCTCCACTTT.

CDR3 protein: CASSLTGHTDTQYF. DNA of the CDR3: TGTGCCAGCAGCTTGACAGGGCACACAGATACGCAGTATTTT. The rearrangement joins TRBV7-2 to TRBJ2-3, with 7 bases matching TRBD1. CDR1 SGHTA and CDR2 FQGNSA come from the germline V gene. This CDR3 comprises 14 residues. With V trimmed by 3 bases and J by 2 bases, 2 bases remained unmatched.

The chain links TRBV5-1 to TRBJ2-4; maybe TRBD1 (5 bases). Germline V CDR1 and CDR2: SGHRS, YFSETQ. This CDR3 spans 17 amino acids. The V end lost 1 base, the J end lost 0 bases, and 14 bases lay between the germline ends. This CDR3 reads CASSLSDTQLAKNIQYF. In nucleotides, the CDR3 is TGCGCCAGCAGCTTGTCGGACACTCAACTAGCCAAAAACATTCAGTACTTC.

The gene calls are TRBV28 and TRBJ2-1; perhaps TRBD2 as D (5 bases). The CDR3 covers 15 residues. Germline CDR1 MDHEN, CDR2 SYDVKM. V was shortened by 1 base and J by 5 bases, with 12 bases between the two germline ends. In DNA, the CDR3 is TGTGCCAGCAGTTTATTTACCGGACTGAACAATGAGCAGTTCTTC. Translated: CASSLFTGLNNEQFF. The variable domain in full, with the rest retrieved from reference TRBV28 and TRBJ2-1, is DVKVTQSSRYLVKRTGEKVFLECVQDMDHENMFWYRQDPGLGLRLIYFSYDVKMKEKGDIPEGYSVSREKKERFSLILESASTNQTSMYLCASSLFTGLNNEQFFGPGTRLTVL.

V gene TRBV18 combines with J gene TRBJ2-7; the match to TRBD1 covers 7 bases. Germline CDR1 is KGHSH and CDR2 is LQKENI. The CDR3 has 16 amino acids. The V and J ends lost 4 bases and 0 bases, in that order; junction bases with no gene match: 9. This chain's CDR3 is CASSLGDRPSSYEQYF. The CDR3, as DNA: TGTGCCAGCTCACTAGGGGACAGACCTAGCTCCTACGAGCAGTACTTC. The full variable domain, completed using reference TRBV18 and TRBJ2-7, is NAGVMQNPRHLVRRRGQEARLRCSPMKGHSHVYWYRQLPEEGLKFMVYLQKENIIDESGMPKERFSAEFPKEGPSILRIQQVVRGDSAAYFCASSLGDRPSSYEQYFGPGTRLTVT.

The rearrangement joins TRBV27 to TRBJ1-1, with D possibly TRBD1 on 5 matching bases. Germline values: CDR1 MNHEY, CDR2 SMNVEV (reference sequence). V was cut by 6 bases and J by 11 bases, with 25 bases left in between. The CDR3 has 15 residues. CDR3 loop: CASRPAGQGIIEAFF. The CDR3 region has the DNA TGTGCCAGCAGGCCAGCCGGGCAGGGAATTATTGAGGCTTTCTTT.

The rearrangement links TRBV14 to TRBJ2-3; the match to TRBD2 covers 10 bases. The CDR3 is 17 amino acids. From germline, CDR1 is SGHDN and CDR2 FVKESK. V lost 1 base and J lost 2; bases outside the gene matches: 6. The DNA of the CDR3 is TGTGCCAGCAGCCAAGTTGTAGCGGGGGGACACACAGATACGCAGTATTTT. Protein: CASSQVVAGGHTDTQYF.

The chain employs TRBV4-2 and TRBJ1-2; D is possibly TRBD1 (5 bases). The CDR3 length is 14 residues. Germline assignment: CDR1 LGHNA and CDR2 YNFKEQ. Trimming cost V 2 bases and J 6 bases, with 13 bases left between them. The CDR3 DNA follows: TGTGCCAGCAGCCAAAACTCTGACAGACATGGCTACACCTTC. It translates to CASSQNSDRHGYTF.

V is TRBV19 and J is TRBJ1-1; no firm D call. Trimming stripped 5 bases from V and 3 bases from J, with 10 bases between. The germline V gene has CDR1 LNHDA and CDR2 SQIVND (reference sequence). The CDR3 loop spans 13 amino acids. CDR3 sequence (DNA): TGTGCCAGTAGTGGAGGAGGGTACACTGAAGCTTTCTTT. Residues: CASSGGGYTEAFF.

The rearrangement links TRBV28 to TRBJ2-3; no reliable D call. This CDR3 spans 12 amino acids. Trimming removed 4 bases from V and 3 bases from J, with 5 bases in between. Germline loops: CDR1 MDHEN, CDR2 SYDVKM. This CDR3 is CASSSETDTQYF. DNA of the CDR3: TGTGCCAGCAGTTCGGAGACAGATACGCAGTATTTT.

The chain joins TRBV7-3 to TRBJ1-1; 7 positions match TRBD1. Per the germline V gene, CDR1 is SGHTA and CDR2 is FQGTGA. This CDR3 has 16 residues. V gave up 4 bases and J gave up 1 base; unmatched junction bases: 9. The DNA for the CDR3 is TGTGCCAGCAGCTCTGAAAAGGGACAGCGGAACACTGAAGCTTTCTTT. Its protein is CASSSEKGQRNTEAFF. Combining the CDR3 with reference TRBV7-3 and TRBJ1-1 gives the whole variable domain GAGVSQTPSNKVTEKGKYVELRCDPISGHTALYWYRQSLGQGPEFLIYFQGTGAADDSGLPNDRFFAVRPEGSVSTLKIQRTERGDSAVYLCASSSEKGQRNTEAFFGQGTRLTVV.

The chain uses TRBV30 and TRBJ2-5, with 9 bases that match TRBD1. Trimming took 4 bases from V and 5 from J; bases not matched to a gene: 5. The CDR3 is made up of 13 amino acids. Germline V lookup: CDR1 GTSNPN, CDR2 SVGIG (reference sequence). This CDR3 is CAWNRGLAETQYF. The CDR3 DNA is TGTGCCTGGAACAGGGGGCTGGCGGAGACCCAGTACTTC.

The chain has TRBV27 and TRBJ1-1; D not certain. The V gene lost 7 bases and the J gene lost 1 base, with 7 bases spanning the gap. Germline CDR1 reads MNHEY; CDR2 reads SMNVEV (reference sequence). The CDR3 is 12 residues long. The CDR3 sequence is CASKNTNTEAFF. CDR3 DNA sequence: TGTGCCAGCAAGAACACGAACACTGAAGCTTTCTTT.

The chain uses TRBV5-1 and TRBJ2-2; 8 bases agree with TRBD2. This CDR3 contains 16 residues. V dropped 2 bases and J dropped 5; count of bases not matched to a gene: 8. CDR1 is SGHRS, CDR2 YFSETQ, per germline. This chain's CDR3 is CASSLQAGERTGELFF. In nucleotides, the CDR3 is TGCGCCAGCAGCTTACAAGCGGGAGAAAGAACCGGGGAGCTGTTTTTT.

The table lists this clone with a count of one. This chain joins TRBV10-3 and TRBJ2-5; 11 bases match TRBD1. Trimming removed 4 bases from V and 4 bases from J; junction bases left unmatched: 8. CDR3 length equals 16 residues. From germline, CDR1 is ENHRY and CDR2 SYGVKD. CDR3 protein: CAISGTGGGSRETQYF. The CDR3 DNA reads TGTGCCATCAGTGGGACAGGGGGCGGATCAAGAGAGACCCAGTACTTC.

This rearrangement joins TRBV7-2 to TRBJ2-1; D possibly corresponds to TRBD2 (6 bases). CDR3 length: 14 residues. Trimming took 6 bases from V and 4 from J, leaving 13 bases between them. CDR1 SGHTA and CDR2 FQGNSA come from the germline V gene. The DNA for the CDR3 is TGTGCCAGCAGGGTCCCGACTAGGTACAATGAGCAGTTCTTC. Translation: CASRVPTRYNEQFF.

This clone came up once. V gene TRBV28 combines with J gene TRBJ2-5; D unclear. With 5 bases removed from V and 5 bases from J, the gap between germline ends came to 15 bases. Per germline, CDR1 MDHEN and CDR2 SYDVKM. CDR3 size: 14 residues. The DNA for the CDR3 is TGTGCCAGCAGTCTAGAAACTATTCCGGAGACCCAGTACTTC. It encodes CASSLETIPETQYF.

As DNA, the CDR3 is TGTGCCAGCAGCCAAGAGGGACAGGGGAATTACGAGCAGTACTTC. It translates to CASSQEGQGNYEQYF. The chain couples TRBV4-2 to TRBJ2-7, with 10 bases identical to TRBD1. V lost 0 bases and J lost 4; bases outside the gene matches: 3. The CDR3 totals 15 residues. Germline CDR1 and CDR2: LGHNA and YNFKEQ.

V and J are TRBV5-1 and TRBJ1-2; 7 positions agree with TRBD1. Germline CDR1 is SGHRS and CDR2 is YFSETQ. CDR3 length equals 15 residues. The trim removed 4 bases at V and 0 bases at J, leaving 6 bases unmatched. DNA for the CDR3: TGCGCCAGCAGCAACGACAGGGCCACTAACTATGGCTACACCTTC. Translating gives CASSNDRATNYGYTF.

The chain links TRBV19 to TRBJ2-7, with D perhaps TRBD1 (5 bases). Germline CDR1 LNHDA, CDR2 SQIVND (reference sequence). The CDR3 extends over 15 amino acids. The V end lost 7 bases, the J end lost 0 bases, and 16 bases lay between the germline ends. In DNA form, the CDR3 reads TGTGCCAGTACCCAAAGGGGCGGAAGCTCCTACGAGCAGTACTTC. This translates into CASTQRGGSSYEQYF.

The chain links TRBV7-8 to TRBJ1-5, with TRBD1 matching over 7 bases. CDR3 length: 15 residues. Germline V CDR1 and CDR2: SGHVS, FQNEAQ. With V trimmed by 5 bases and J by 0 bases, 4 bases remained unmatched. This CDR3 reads CASSLGTVSNQPQHF. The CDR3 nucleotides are TGTGCCAGCAGCCTCGGGACAGTTAGCAATCAGCCCCAGCATTTT.